This passage covers 17 T cell receptor beta chains from one sample sequenced in a study of control samples from healthy donors and cancer patients. Sequencing used immunoSEQ multiplex PCR; TCRdb keeps in-frame clones, though not all of them. The sample includes 110,000 or so clones, around 80% of them seen just once. The material sequenced was blood. All receptors come from a young man in good health.

This clone was observed once. CDR3 region: CARDFLRGRGSQREQYF. CDR3 sequence (DNA): TGTGCCAGGGACTTTCTCCGGGGCCGGGGGTCCCAGCGCGAGCAGTACTTC. V gene TRBV3-1 (or the pseudogene TRBV3-2) combines with J gene TRBJ2-7; tentative D call: TRBD2 (6 bases). The ends were cut back, 9 bases at V and 6 bases at J, with 30 bases in the middle. CDR1 is LGHDT and CDR2 is YNNKEL in the germline V gene (reference sequence). The CDR3 runs to 17 residues.

A few counts support this clone. The gene calls are TRBV6-1 and TRBJ1-6; the D is unclear. There are 15 residues in the CDR3. Germline V gene lookup returns CDR1 MNHNS and CDR2 SASEGT. Trimming stripped 2 bases from V and 10 bases from J, with 15 bases between. This CDR3 reads CASSEFSKGTSPLHF. CDR3 sequence (DNA): TGTGCCAGCAGTGAATTTTCGAAGGGTACGTCACCCCTCCACTTT.

This sequence joins TRBV19 and TRBJ2-1, with 9 bases fitting TRBD2. CDR1 LNHDA and CDR2 SQIVND come from the germline V gene (reference sequence). V gave up 1 base and J gave up 10 bases; unmatched junction bases: 11. This CDR3 has 16 amino acids. The DNA for the CDR3 is TGTGCCAGTAGTATAGGAGGCGGGGGGGCATTTGGGGAGCAGTTCTTC. This gives the protein CASSIGGGGAFGEQFF.

For the CDR3, the DNA is TGTGCCAGCAGCAGAGGGGGGTCGAACACTGAAGCTTTCTTT. This translates into CASSRGGSNTEAFF. The chain combines TRBV25-1 with TRBJ1-1, with D perhaps TRBD1 (6 bases). V was trimmed by 6 bases and J by 1 base, leaving 12 bases between them. Germline V gene data show CDR1 as MGHDK and CDR2 as SYGVNS. The CDR3 sequence is 14 residues long.

The genes are TRBV4-2 and TRBJ2-3, with 8 bases lining up with TRBD1. V was clipped by 2 bases and J by 2 bases; unmatched bases: 6. Germline CDR1 reads LGHNA; CDR2 reads YNFKEQ. The CDR3 runs 16 residues. The CDR3 here is CASSQNRQGLTDTQYF. CDR3 sequence (DNA): TGTGCCAGCAGCCAAAATCGACAGGGGCTCACAGATACGCAGTATTTT.

V usage is TRBV25-1 and J usage is TRBJ2-2; 8 bases are a match to TRBD1. The CDR3 totals 16 residues. Germline V lookup: CDR1 MGHDK, CDR2 SYGVNS. Unmatched junction bases numbered 9, after V lost 2 bases and J lost 7 bases. The CDR3: CASSERIQGAGGELFF. In DNA, the CDR3 is TGTGCCAGCAGTGAACGAATCCAGGGGGCGGGCGGGGAGCTGTTTTTT.

The CDR3 nucleotides are TGTGCCAGCAGCTTACCTAACAATGAGCAGTTCTTC. Its protein product is CASSLPNNEQFF. The chain has TRBV7-2 and TRBJ2-1; D uncertain. The CDR3 has 12 residues. The V end was cut by 2 bases, the J end by 5 bases, with 4 bases between. Germline-derived CDR1 and CDR2 are SGHTA and FQGNSA.

This rearrangement joins TRBV19 to TRBJ2-2, with 10 bases fitting TRBD2. Germline-derived CDR1 and CDR2 are LNHDA and SQIVND (reference sequence). This CDR3 has 16 residues. Trimming took 1 base from V and 5 from J; bases not matched to a gene: 4. In DNA, the CDR3 is TGTGCCAGTAGTATAGTTGGGACTAGCGCGACCGGGGAGCTGTTTTTT. Residues: CASSIVGTSATGELFF.

This clone was detected once. The rearrangement links TRBV7-2 to TRBJ2-1; no clear D gene. V lost 5 bases, J lost 8 bases, and 10 bases lay in between. The CDR3 has 12 amino acids. Germline V CDR1 and CDR2: SGHTA, FQGNSA. In nucleotides, the CDR3 is TGTGCCAGCAGCCTGAAAGAGCATGAGCAGTTCTTC. Its protein product is CASSLKEHEQFF.

This chain connects TRBV4-1 to TRBJ2-6, with a weak D call TRBD1 (7 bases). This CDR3 spans 17 amino acids. Germline V lookup: CDR1 MGHRA, CDR2 YSYEKL. Trimming pared 3 bases from V and 1 base from J, leaving 13 bases between. The CDR3 bases are TGCGCCAGCAGCCAGGCGGAGGGGGCGTCTGGGGCCAACGTCCTGACTTTC. Protein sequence: CASSQAEGASGANVLTF.

The chain combines TRBV5-1 with TRBJ2-3; 8 nucleotides line up with TRBD1. V lost 4 bases, J lost 0 bases, and 4 bases stayed unmatched. Germline V gives CDR1 SGHRS, CDR2 YFSETQ. The CDR3 contains 15 residues. In DNA, the CDR3 is TGCGCCAGCAGCCACAGGACAGGGAGCACAGATACGCAGTATTTT. It specifies CASSHRTGSTDTQYF.

V and J are TRBV29-1 and TRBJ2-3, with D unresolved. CDR3 size: 12 residues. V gave up 3 bases and J gave up 4 bases, with 8 bases separating them. Germline CDR1 reads SQVTM; CDR2 reads ANQGSEA. In DNA form, the CDR3 reads TGCAGCGTTGAGGTCTCTGCAGATACGCAGTATTTT. It codes for CSVEVSADTQYF.

This chain connects TRBV9 to TRBJ1-2, with TRBD1 as a possible D gene (6 bases). The CDR3 covers 13 residues. The germline V and J ends were trimmed by 9 bases and 4 bases, with 16 bases remaining between them. The germline V gene has CDR1 SGDLS and CDR2 YYNGEE. CDR3 DNA sequence: TGTGCCACCAGACAGCAGGGGACCTATGGCTACACCTTC. This translates into CATRQQGTYGYTF.

In the case of this clone: A read error may account for a junction end that differs from germline. The V call is TRBV7-2, the J call TRBJ1-2, with 7 bases fitting TRBD1. In germline, CDR1 is SGHTA, CDR2 FQGNSA. This CDR3 is built from 14 residues. CDR3: CASSLEYIGQGVFF. For the CDR3, the DNA is TGTGCCAGCAGCTTGGAGTACATTGGGCAGGGGGTCTTCTTC.

The rearrangement joins TRBV10-3 to TRBJ1-1; D is perhaps TRBD1 (5 bases). In germline, CDR1 is ENHRY, CDR2 SYGVKD. CDR3 length: 16 amino acids. V was clipped by 6 bases and J by 1 base, with 18 bases between them. The CDR3 protein is CAISDGTRIPNTEAFF. The CDR3 DNA reads TGTGCCATCAGCGATGGGACCCGCATACCGAACACTGAAGCTTTCTTT.

The rearrangement uses TRBV3-1 (or the pseudogene TRBV3-2) and TRBJ2-2, with unresolved D. V gave up 0 bases and J gave up 2 bases, with 10 bases separating them. The CDR3 has 16 residues. The germline gives CDR1 LGHDT, CDR2 YNNKEL (reference sequence). The CDR3 bases are TGTGCCAGCAGCCAAGAGAGCAGGTCTAACACCGGGGAGCTGTTTTTT. Encoded protein: CASSQESRSNTGELFF.

The chain carries TRBV5-1 and TRBJ1-2; TRBD1 matches at 9 bases. V shed 2 bases and J 8 bases; nucleotides not matched to a gene: 1. Germline V gives CDR1 SGHRS, CDR2 YFSETQ. This CDR3 has 12 amino acids. The CDR3 loop reads CASSFGQGGYTF. As DNA, the CDR3 is TGCGCCAGCAGCTTCGGACAGGGGGGCTACACCTTC.